The present T cell receptor (beta chain) was sequenced within a study of shared clonotypes between healthy human individuals. Findings and limits, study-wide: Four donors had 5% to 6% of their naive CD4 clonotypes in common. Exclusively blood specimens were collected; tissue repertoires likely differ. Sequencing depth was a factor that was expected to affect clonotype sharing among donors.

Sequencing was performed with immunoSEQ multiplex PCR; in TCRdb, only in-frame clones are kept and a portion is missing. The table shows 2,100,000 or so clones, with 90% to 97% occurring only once. The CDR3 contains 13 residues. The germline V and J ends were trimmed by 4 bases and 5 bases, with 11 bases remaining between them. The germline V gene has CDR1 SGHVS and CDR2 FNYEAQ. As regards this clone: The antigen is not known.

This sequence was found in a man younger than 30 in good health. Sequenced sample: naive CD4+ T cells sorted from blood. Subset indicated: CD45RA+ positively selected. This chain connects TRBV7-6 to TRBJ1-1; a weak D match, TRBD1 (6 bases). Written as DNA, the CDR3 is TGTGCCAGCAGCTCAACGCAGGGGACTGAAGCTTTCTTT. This codes for CASSSTQGTEAFF.